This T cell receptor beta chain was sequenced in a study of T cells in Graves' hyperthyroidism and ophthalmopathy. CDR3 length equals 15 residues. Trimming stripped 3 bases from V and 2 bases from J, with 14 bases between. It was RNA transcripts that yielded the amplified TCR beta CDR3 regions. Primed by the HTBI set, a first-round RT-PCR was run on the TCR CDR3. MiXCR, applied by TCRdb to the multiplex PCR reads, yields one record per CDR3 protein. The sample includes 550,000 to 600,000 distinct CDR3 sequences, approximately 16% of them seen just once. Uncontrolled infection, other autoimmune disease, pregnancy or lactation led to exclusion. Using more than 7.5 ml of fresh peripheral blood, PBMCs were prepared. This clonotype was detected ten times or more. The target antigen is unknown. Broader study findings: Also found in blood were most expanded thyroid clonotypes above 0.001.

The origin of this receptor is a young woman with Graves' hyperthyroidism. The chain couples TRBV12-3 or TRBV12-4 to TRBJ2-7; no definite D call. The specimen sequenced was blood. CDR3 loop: CASSLGLAPTYEQYF. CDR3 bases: TGTGCCAGCAGTTTGGGTTTGGCACCCACCTACGAGCAGTACTTC.